What follows is one T cell receptor (beta chain) and its context. This record belongs to a study of control samples from healthy donors and cancer patients. Profiled with immunoSEQ multiplex PCR; TCRdb holds only in-frame clones, not every one. Its clone listing holds roughly 200,000 clones. The trim removed 8 bases at V and 6 bases at J, leaving 16 bases unmatched. CDR1 and CDR2 from the germline V gene are MDHEN and SYDVKM. This CDR3 has 16 amino acids. The clonotype comes from a woman aged 25 to 39 in good health. The chain combines TRBV28 with TRBJ2-7; TRBD2 matches 10 bases. Sequenced: blood. CDR3 sequence (DNA): TGTGCCAGCTGCTCCCTGAAGCGGGGGGGCCGATCCGAGCAGTACTTC. This sequence encodes CASCSLKRGGRSEQYF. The entire variable domain, with the rest obtained from reference TRBV28 and TRBJ2-7, is as follows: DVKVTQSSRYLVKRTGEKVFLECVQDMDHENMFWYRQDPGLGLRLIYFSYDVKMKEKGDIPEGYSVSREKKERFSLILESASTNQTSMYLCASCSLKRGGRSEQYFGPGTRLTVT.